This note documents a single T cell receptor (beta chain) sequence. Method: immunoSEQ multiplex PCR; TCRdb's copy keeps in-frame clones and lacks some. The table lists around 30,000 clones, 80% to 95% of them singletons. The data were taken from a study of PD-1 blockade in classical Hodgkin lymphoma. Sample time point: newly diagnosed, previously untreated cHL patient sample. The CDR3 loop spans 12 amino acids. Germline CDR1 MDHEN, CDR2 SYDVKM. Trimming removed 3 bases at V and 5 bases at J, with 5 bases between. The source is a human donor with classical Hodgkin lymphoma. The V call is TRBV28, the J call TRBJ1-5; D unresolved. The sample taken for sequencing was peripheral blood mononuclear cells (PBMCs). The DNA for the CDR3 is TGTGCCAGCAGTTTCTCGCATCAGCCCCAGCATTTT. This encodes CASSFSHQPQHF.